The rows below give T cell receptor beta chains drawn from one sample of a study of shared clonotypes between healthy human individuals. Measured with immunoSEQ multiplex PCR; TCRdb has only the in-frame clones, and not every one. The data contain around 980,000 clones, about four fifths of them singletons. The specimen was memory CD4+ T cells from PBMCs. The origin of the receptors is a man in his late teens or twenties in good health. Some clones in this sample may be carry-over from other donors' samples. CDR3s include the opening cysteine and the closing phenylalanine or tryptophan. The D gene is left open where the match is weak. Size is omitted from some rows. Given values are once, few, many or a class for expanded clones.

cdr3_length,clone_size,j_call,v_call,d_call,cdr3_nt,cdr3_aa
17,.,TRBJ1-5,TRBV7-9,TRBD1,TGTGCCAGCAGCTTAGACAAAGGGGGCAATCAGGGGGGCCCCCAGCATTTT,CASSLDKGGNQGGPQHF
14,once,TRBJ2-5,TRBV5-1,.,TGCGCCAGCAACGTCGGGGGAACGCAAGAGACCCAGTACTTC,CASNVGGTQETQYF
13,.,TRBJ1-1,TRBV6-5,.,TGTGCCAGCAGGGGGGGCTCAGCTACTGAAGCTTTCTTT,CASRGGSATEAFF
15,once,TRBJ1-2,TRBV5-1,TRBD1,TGCGCCAGCAGCGATCAGCCAGGACAGGAAGATGGCTACACCTTC,CASSDQPGQEDGYTF
15,.,TRBJ2-5,TRBV9,.,TGTGCCAGCAGCGTAGGGAGCATAAACCAAGAGACCCAGTACTTC,CASSVGSINQETQYF
14,few,TRBJ1-1,TRBV19,TRBD1,TGTGCCAGTAGTCCCCAGGACAGGGTCCCCGAAGCTTTCTTT,CASSPQDRVPEAFF
14,.,TRBJ1-2,TRBV5-1,.,TGCGCCAGCAGCTTGGCGGGACGGCTTTATGGCTACACCTTC,CASSLAGRLYGYTF
15,.,TRBJ2-3,TRBV6-5,TRBD2,TGTGCCAGCAGGGGCGCTAGCGGGAGGACAGATACGCAGTATTTT,CASRGASGRTDTQYF
12,.,TRBJ1-2,TRBV7-2,.,TGTGCCAGCAGCTTAGTGGGGGGTGGCTACACCTTC,CASSLVGGGYTF
16,.,TRBJ1-5,TRBV23-1,.,TGCGCCAGCAGTTTCGGGACTTTCGGGCGCAATCAGCCCCAGCATTTT,CASSFGTFGRNQPQHF
13,.,TRBJ2-1,TRBV4-2,.,TGTGCCAGCAGCCAAGGTTCTCGGAGGGAGCAGTTCTTC,CASSQGSRREQFF
15,.,TRBJ2-3,TRBV28,.,TGTGCCAGCAGCCCTCTGGGAGTCAGCACAGATACGCAGTATTTT,CASSPLGVSTDTQYF
14,few,TRBJ2-7,TRBV2,.,TGTGCCAGCAGATACCTCAGGGGACACTACGAGCAGTACTTC,CASRYLRGHYEQYF
15,.,TRBJ1-3,TRBV28,.,TGTGCCAGCAGTCAGCTGGTGGTCTCTGGAAACACCATATATTTT,CASSQLVVSGNTIYF
14,.,TRBJ2-1,TRBV5-1,.,TGCGCCAGCAGCGAAGACAGGAGTCAGGGCGAGCAGTTCTTC,CASSEDRSQGEQFF
15,.,TRBJ2-1,TRBV2,.,TGTGCCAGCAGTGAAGCGCCTCTGAAAGGAGTTGAGCAGTTCTTC,CASSEAPLKGVEQFF
13,few,TRBJ1-2,TRBV30,.,TGTGCCTGGGCCGGGGGCAGGGACTATGGCTACACCTTC,CAWAGGRDYGYTF
13,many,TRBJ2-7,TRBV29-1,TRBD1,TGCAGCGTTAGGACAGGGGTGACCTACGAGCAGTACTTC,CSVRTGVTYEQYF
16,once,TRBJ2-3,TRBV5-4,TRBD2,TGTGCCAGCAGCTTGGAACTAGCGGGAGGGGGGGATACGCAGTATTTT,CASSLELAGGGDTQYF
13,.,TRBJ1-1,TRBV6-5,.,TGTGCCAGCAGAGGGGGAGGTGAGGCTGAAGCTTTCTTT,CASRGGGEAEAFF
14,.,TRBJ2-5,TRBV14,.,TGTGCCAGCAGCCAAGCTCAGTACCAAGAGACCCAGTACTTC,CASSQAQYQETQYF
14,.,TRBJ2-1,TRBV6-1,TRBD2,TGTGCGAGCAACCCAGCGGGAGGTTTAAATGAGCAGTTCTTC,CASNPAGGLNEQFF
13,few,TRBJ1-1,TRBV9,.,TGTGCCAGCAGCGTAGGGGTGGGCACTGAAGCTTTCTTT,CASSVGVGTEAFF
15,.,TRBJ2-1,TRBV28,TRBD1,TGTGCCAGCAGTACGCCGGGACAGGGACGGGATGAGCAGTTCTTC,CASSTPGQGRDEQFF
13,.,TRBJ1-1,TRBV2,TRBD1,TGTGCCAGCAATCCGGACAGGGCGCGCGGAGCTTTCTTT,CASNPDRARGAFF
13,.,TRBJ1-4,TRBV18,.,TGTGCCAGCTCACCGCCAGGGAGGGAAAAACTGTTTTTT,CASSPPGREKLFF
14,.,TRBJ1-2,TRBV6-6,TRBD1,TGTGCCAGCAGATCGGGACAGAGGACCTATGGCTACACCTTC,CASRSGQRTYGYTF